This T cell receptor beta chain was captured by sequencing in a study of control samples from healthy donors and cancer patients. Clones were sequenced by immunoSEQ multiplex PCR, and TCRdb holds only the in-frame ones, with some missing. The sample has about 120,000 clones; about 86% are singletons. This clone was picked up one time. V dropped 0 bases and J dropped 4 bases, with 12 bases sitting between them. This CDR3 has 15 residues. CDR1 LGHDT and CDR2 YNNKEL come from the germline V gene (reference sequence). The chain has TRBV3-1 (or the pseudogene TRBV3-2) and TRBJ1-2; D is perhaps TRBD1 (6 bases). Sequenced sample: blood. This TCR was sampled from a man aged 25-45 years in good health. CDR3 region: CASSQDRGRGYGYTF. The DNA of the CDR3 is TGTGCCAGCAGCCAAGACAGGGGCCGGGGCTATGGCTACACCTTC.